The 17 T cell receptor beta chains listed next were all sequenced from one sample in a study of cytomegalovirus exposure and HLA in healthy donors. PCR involved 60 Vbeta and 13 Jbeta primers. The data were produced by immunoSEQ multiplex PCR, yet TCRdb's version contains in-frame clones alone and is incomplete. Among 110,000 to 150,000 clones, about 84% were seen once, and the ten largest hold around 2.5%. Sample: PBMCs. The receptors were sampled from a woman younger than 30 in good health and CMV-seropositive.

The chain joins TRBV6-5 to TRBJ2-3; no clear D. V lost 6 bases and J 5 bases, leaving 6 bases between the germline ends. CDR3 length equals 11 residues. Germline-derived CDR1 and CDR2 are MNHEY and SVGAGI. This chain's CDR3 is CASRRGDTQYF. In DNA, the CDR3 is TGTGCCAGCAGGCGCGGAGATACGCAGTATTTT.

This CDR3 reads CASSATMRRGEKLFF. CDR3 DNA: TGTGCCAGCAGCGCCACTATGCGCAGGGGGGAAAAACTGTTTTTT. This sequence joins TRBV11-2 and TRBJ1-4; 7 bases match TRBD1. Germline values: CDR1 SGHAT, CDR2 FQNNGV. This CDR3 contains 15 residues. After removal of 5 bases from V and 8 bases from J, the junction contained 11 bases not matched to a gene. Using reference TRBV11-2 and TRBJ1-4 for the parts outside the CDR3, the full variable domain is EAGVAQSPRYKIIEKRQSVAFWCNPISGHATLYWYQQILGQGPKLLIQFQNNGVVDDSQLPKDRFSAERLKGVDSTLKIQPAKLEDSAVYLCASSATMRRGEKLFFGSGTQLSVL.

The chain is built from TRBV7-6 and TRBJ2-7; 9 nucleotides align to TRBD1. The CDR3 contains 15 residues. With 3 bases clipped from V and 3 bases from J, the junction kept 6 bases outside the gene matches. Per germline, CDR1 SGHVS and CDR2 FNYEAQ. CDR3 in amino acids: CASSFGQGPVYEQYF. The CDR3 DNA reads TGTGCCAGCAGCTTCGGACAGGGGCCCGTCTACGAGCAGTACTTC.

This chain connects TRBV2 to TRBJ1-6; D is unclear. Germline CDR1 is SNHLY and CDR2 is FYNNEI. The ends were cut back, 6 bases at V and 0 bases at J, with 21 bases in the middle. This CDR3 is 19 amino acids long. CDR3 amino acids: CASRSSGRFGSSYNSPLHF. The CDR3 DNA sequence: TGTGCCAGCAGGAGTTCCGGTAGATTCGGGAGCTCCTATAATTCACCCCTCCACTTT.

J is TRBJ2-7 and V is TRBV7-2; maybe TRBD1 (5 bases). V shed 2 bases and J shed 6 bases, with 11 bases lying between them. Germline assignment: CDR1 SGHTA and CDR2 FQGNSA. The CDR3 runs to 13 residues. CDR3 sequence: CASSLLRVSEQYF. CDR3 DNA: TGTGCCAGCAGCTTACTCAGGGTAAGCGAGCAGTACTTC.

The chain combines TRBV11-2 with TRBJ1-1, with TRBD1 matching 7 bases. The CDR3 runs 12 residues. The V segment lost 5 bases and the J segment 8 bases; nucleotides outside the gene matches: 5. CDR1 SGHAT and CDR2 FQNNGV come from the germline V gene. DNA for the CDR3: TGTGCCAGCAGCAGCCAGGGGGGCGAAGCTTTCTTT. It encodes CASSSQGGEAFF. The full variable domain, with the rest looked up from reference TRBV11-2 and TRBJ1-1, is EAGVAQSPRYKIIEKRQSVAFWCNPISGHATLYWYQQILGQGPKLLIQFQNNGVVDDSQLPKDRFSAERLKGVDSTLKIQPAKLEDSAVYLCASSSQGGEAFFGQGTRLTVV.

This clone was seen more than once but under ten times. The CDR3 nucleotides read TGTGCCAGCAGTAACAGGGGGCGCGCCGACGAGCAGTACTTC. Amino acid sequence: CASSNRGRADEQYF. This chain joins TRBV28 and TRBJ2-7; 9 nucleotides match TRBD1. Germline-derived CDR1 and CDR2 are MDHEN and SYDVKM. This CDR3 comprises 14 residues. Trimming removed 5 bases from V and 5 bases from J; junction bases left unmatched: 7.

V and J are TRBV5-5 and TRBJ1-5; 7 nucleotides match TRBD1. This CDR3 is built from 14 residues. V gave up 4 bases and J gave up 3 bases; unmatched junction bases: 4. Germline-derived CDR1 and CDR2 are SGHKS and YYEKEE (reference sequence). The CDR3 DNA reads as TGTGCCAGCAGCCCCGGGACAGTCAATCAGCCCCAGCATTTT. This gives the protein CASSPGTVNQPQHF.

This clone was seen only a few times. Other nucleotide sequences in the sample specify the same CDR3. This chain links TRBV7-2 with TRBJ2-5; TRBD1 is a possible D gene (6 bases). Trimming removed 5 bases from V and 0 bases from J, with 16 bases in between. This CDR3 contains 16 residues. CDR1 and CDR2 from the germline V gene are SGHTA and FQGNSA. The CDR3 here is CASSLLGTKNQETQYF. The CDR3 DNA sequence: TGTGCCAGCAGCCTGCTAGGGACAAAAAACCAAGAGACCCAGTACTTC.

The chain recombines TRBV15 with TRBJ1-6; TRBD1 matches 10 bases. This CDR3 comprises 16 residues. Germline V gene lookup returns CDR1 LNHNV and CDR2 YYDKDF (reference sequence). Trimming cost V 5 bases and J 8 bases; bases outside gene matches: 9. This chain's CDR3 is CATSRYTGTGDSPLHF. CDR3 DNA sequence: TGTGCCACCAGCCGATATACCGGGACAGGGGATTCACCCCTCCACTTT.

The J gene is TRBJ2-1, the V gene TRBV11-3, with 8 nucleotides matching TRBD1. This CDR3 region has 17 residues. Germline V gene lookup returns CDR1 SGHNT and CDR2 YENEEA. The trim removed 6 bases at V and 6 bases at J, leaving 16 bases unmatched. The CDR3 loop reads CASSPGGRTGTINEQFF. In DNA form, the CDR3 reads TGTGCCAGCAGTCCTGGGGGGAGGACAGGGACAATCAATGAGCAGTTCTTC.

The chain employs TRBV10-3 and TRBJ1-3; D is undetermined. The J call could be wrong; TRBJ2-2 is a better fit for the DNA end. Germline values: CDR1 ENHRY, CDR2 SYGVKD. This CDR3 contains 13 residues. CDR3 sequence: CAISESAPGELFF. In DNA, the CDR3 is TGTGCCATCAGTGAGTCGGCGCCCGGGGAGCTGTTTTTT.

A note on this clone: At one end, the junction sequence differs from germline, possibly due to a read error. V usage is TRBV7-9 and J usage is TRBJ1-2, with 7 bases identical to TRBD1. This CDR3 comprises 15 residues. The germline V gene encodes CDR1 SEHNR and CDR2 FQNEAQ (reference sequence). CDR3 amino acids: CSSSLALEGAFGYTF. CDR3 DNA: TGTTCCAGCAGCTTAGCGCTTGAGGGGGCCTTTGGCTACACCTTC.

J is TRBJ1-5 and V is TRBV2, with TRBD1 identical over 7 bases. CDR3 size: 13 residues. V shed 5 bases and J 7 bases; nucleotides not matched to a gene: 5. Looked up from germline, CDR1 is SNHLY and CDR2 is FYNNEI. CDR3 in amino acids: CASSRQGGQPQHF. The CDR3, as DNA: TGTGCCAGCAGTAGACAGGGCGGCCAGCCCCAGCATTTT. Using reference TRBV2 and TRBJ1-5 for the parts outside the CDR3, the full variable domain is EPEVTQTPSHQVTQMGQEVILRCVPISNHLYFYWYRQILGQKVEFLVSFYNNEISEKSEIFDDQFSVERPDGSNFTLKIRSTKLEDSAMYFCASSRQGGQPQHFGDGTRLSIL.

In this sample, this clone turned up a few times. This rearrangement joins TRBV19 to TRBJ1-1; weak D call: TRBD1 (5 bases). Germline-derived CDR1 and CDR2 are LNHDA and SQIVND (reference sequence). Trimming left V 4 bases short and J 0 bases short, with 6 bases between. This CDR3 contains 13 residues. DNA of the CDR3: TGTGCCAGTAGTACAGGGTTGAACACTGAAGCTTTCTTT. This gives the protein CASSTGLNTEAFF.

The chain combines TRBV29-1 with TRBJ2-7, with a weak D call TRBD1 (5 bases). CDR3 length equals 15 residues. Per germline, CDR1 SQVTM and CDR2 ANQGSEA. Trimming took off 2 bases at V and 5 bases at J, with 19 bases between the two ends. CDR3 protein: CSVESKEGVGHEQYF. The CDR3 region has the DNA TGCAGCGTTGAATCCAAGGAAGGGGTGGGGCACGAGCAGTACTTC.

The rearrangement joins TRBV28 to TRBJ1-5; D is perhaps TRBD1 (6 bases). Trimming stripped 8 bases from V and 6 bases from J, with 17 bases between. This CDR3 spans 14 amino acids. CDR1 and CDR2 (germline): MDHEN, SYDVKM. The CDR3: CASGVVQGSQPQHF. The CDR3 DNA reads as TGTGCCAGCGGGGTGGTCCAGGGGAGTCAGCCCCAGCATTTT.